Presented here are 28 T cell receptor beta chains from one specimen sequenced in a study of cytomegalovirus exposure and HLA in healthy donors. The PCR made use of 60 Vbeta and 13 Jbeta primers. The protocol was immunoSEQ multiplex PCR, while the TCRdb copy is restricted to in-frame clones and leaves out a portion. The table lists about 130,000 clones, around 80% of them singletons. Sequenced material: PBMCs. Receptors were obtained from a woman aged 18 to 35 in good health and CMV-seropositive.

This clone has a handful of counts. The CDR3 DNA follows: TGTGCCAGCAGCTTATCCGGGACAGACGCCTCTTACACCTTC. It yields the protein CASSLSGTDASYTF. The chain uses TRBV7-9 and TRBJ1-2; 7 bases line up with TRBD1. The CDR3 sequence is 14 residues long. Germline lookup yields CDR1 SEHNR and CDR2 FQNEAQ (reference sequence). V gave up 2 bases and J gave up 11 bases; unmatched junction bases: 11.

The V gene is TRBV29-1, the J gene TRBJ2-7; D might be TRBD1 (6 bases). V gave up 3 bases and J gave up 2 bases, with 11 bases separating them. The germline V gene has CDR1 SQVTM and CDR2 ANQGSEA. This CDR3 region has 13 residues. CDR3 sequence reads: CSVEVGDTYEQYF. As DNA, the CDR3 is TGCAGCGTTGAGGTAGGGGACACCTACGAGCAGTACTTC.

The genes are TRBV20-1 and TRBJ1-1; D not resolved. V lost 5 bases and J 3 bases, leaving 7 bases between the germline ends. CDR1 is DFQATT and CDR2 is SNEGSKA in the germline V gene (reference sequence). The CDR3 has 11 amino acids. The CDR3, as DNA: TGCAGTGCTTCAGCGGACACTGAAGCTTTCTTT. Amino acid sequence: CSASADTEAFF.

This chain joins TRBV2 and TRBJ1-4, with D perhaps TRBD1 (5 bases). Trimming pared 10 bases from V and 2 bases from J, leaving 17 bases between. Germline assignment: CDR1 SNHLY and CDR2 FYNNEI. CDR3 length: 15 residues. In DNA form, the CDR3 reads TGTGCCATCTTGGTCGGGGGTTTGACTAATGAAAAACTGTTTTTT. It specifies CAILVGGLTNEKLFF.

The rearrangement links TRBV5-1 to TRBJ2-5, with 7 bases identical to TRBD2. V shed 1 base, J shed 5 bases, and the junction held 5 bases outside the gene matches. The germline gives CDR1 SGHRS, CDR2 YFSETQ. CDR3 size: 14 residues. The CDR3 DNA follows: TGCGCCAGCAGCTTGACCACTAGCGAGGAGACCCAGTACTTC. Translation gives CASSLTTSEETQYF.

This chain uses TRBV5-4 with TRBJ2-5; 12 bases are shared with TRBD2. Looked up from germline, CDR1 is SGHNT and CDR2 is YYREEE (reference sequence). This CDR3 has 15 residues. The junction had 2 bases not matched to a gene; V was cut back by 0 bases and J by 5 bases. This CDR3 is CASSLGTSGAETQYF. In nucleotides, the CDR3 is TGTGCCAGCAGCTTGGGGACTAGCGGGGCGGAGACCCAGTACTTC. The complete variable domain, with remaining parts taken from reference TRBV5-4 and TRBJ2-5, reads ETGVTQSPTHLIKTRGQQVTLRCSSQSGHNTVSWYQQALGQGPQFIFQYYREEENGRGNFPPRFSGLQFPNYSSELNVNALELDDSALYLCASSLGTSGAETQYFGPGTRLLVL.

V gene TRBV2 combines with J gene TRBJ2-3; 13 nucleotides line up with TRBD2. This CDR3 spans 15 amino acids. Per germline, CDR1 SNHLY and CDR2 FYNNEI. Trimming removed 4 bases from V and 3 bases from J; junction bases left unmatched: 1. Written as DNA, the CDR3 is TGTGCCAGCAGTGGACTAGCGGGGGGAACAGATACGCAGTATTTT. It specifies CASSGLAGGTDTQYF.

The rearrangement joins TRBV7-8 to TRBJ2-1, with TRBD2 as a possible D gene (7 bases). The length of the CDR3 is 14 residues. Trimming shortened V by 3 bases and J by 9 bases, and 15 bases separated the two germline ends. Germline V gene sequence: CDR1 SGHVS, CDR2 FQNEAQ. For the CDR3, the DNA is TGTGCCAGCAGCTTCCGGCGGGGGCCCTTTGAGCAGTTCTTC. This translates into CASSFRRGPFEQFF.

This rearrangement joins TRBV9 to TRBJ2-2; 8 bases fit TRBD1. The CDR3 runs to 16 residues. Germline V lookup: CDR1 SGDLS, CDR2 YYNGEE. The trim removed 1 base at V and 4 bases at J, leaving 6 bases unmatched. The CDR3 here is CASSVTGQGSTGELFF. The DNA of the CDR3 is TGTGCCAGCAGCGTAACCGGACAGGGTTCCACCGGGGAGCTGTTTTTT.

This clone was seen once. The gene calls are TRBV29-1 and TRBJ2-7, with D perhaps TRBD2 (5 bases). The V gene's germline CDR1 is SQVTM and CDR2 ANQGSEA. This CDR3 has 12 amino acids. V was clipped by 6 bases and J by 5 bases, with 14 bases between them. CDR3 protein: CSVLDGVHEQYF. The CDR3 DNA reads TGCAGCGTGTTGGACGGGGTCCACGAGCAGTACTTC.

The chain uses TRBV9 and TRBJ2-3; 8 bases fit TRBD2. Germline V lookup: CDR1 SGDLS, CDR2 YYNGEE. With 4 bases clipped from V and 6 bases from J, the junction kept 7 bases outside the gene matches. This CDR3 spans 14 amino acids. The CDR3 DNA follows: TGTGCCAGCAGCCCCGCTGGCGGGGGGGATACGCAGTATTTT. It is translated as CASSPAGGGDTQYF.

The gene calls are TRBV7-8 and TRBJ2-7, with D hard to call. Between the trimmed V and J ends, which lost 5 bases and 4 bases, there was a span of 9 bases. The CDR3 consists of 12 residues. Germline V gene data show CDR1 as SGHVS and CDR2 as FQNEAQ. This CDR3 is CASSRNSYEQYF. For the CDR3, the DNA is TGTGCCAGCAGCCGCAACAGTTACGAGCAGTACTTC.

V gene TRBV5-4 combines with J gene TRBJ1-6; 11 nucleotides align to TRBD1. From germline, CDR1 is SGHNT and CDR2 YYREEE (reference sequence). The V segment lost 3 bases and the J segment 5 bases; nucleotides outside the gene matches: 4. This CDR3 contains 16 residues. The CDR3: CASSSGTGGHNSPLHF. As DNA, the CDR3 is TGTGCCAGCAGCTCAGGGACAGGGGGACATAATTCACCCCTCCACTTT. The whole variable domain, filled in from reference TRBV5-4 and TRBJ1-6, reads ETGVTQSPTHLIKTRGQQVTLRCSSQSGHNTVSWYQQALGQGPQFIFQYYREEENGRGNFPPRFSGLQFPNYSSELNVNALELDDSALYLCASSSGTGGHNSPLHFGNGTRLTVT.

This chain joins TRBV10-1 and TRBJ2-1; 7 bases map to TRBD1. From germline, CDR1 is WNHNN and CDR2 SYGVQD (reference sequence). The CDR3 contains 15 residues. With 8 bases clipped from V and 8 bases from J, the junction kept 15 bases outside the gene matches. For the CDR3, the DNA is TGCGCCAGCTCCTCCTCCCGACAGGGTGGCGATGAGCAGTTCTTC. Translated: CASSSSRQGGDEQFF.

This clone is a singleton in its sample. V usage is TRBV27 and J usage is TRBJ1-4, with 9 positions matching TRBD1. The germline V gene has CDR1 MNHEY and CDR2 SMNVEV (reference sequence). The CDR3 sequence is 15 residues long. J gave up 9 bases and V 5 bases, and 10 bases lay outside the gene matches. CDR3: CASSHTGTGSQKLFF. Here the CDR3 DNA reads TGTGCCAGCAGTCACACCGGGACAGGGTCTCAAAAACTGTTTTTT.

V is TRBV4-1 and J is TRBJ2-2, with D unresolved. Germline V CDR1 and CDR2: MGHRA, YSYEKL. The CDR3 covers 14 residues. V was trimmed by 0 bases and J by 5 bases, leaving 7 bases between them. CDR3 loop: CASSQDLGTGELFF. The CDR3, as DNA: TGCGCCAGCAGCCAAGATCTCGGGACCGGGGAGCTGTTTTTT.

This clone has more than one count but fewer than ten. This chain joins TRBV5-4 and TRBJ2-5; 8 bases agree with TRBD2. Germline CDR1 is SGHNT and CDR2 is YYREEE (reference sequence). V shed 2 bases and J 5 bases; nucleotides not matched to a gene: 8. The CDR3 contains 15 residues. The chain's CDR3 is CASSFRTGTRETQYF. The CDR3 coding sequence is TGTGCCAGCAGCTTTCGGACCGGGACTAGGGAGACCCAGTACTTC. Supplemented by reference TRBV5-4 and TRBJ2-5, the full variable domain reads ETGVTQSPTHLIKTRGQQVTLRCSSQSGHNTVSWYQQALGQGPQFIFQYYREEENGRGNFPPRFSGLQFPNYSSELNVNALELDDSALYLCASSFRTGTRETQYFGPGTRLLVL.

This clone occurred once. CDR3 amino acids: CASSEINSGNTIYF. CDR3 nucleotides: TGTGCCAGCAGCGAGATTAACTCTGGAAACACCATATATTTT. The rearrangement joins TRBV14 to TRBJ1-3; no clear D gene. The CDR3 is 14 amino acids. The germline CDR1 and CDR2 sequences are SGHDN and FVKESK. Trimming pared 5 bases from V and 0 bases from J, leaving 8 bases between.

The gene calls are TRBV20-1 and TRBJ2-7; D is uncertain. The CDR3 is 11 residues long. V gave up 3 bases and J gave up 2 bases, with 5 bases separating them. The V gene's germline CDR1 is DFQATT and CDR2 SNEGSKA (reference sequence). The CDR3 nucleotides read TGCAGTGCTAGGTCAGCCTACGAGCAGTACTTC. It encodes CSARSAYEQYF.

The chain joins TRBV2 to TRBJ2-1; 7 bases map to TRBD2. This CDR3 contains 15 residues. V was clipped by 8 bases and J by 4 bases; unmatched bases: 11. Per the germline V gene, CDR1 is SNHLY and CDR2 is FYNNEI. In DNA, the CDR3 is TGTGCCAGCTCTTACCGGGGACTACTATACAATGAGCAGTTCTTC. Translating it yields CASSYRGLLYNEQFF.

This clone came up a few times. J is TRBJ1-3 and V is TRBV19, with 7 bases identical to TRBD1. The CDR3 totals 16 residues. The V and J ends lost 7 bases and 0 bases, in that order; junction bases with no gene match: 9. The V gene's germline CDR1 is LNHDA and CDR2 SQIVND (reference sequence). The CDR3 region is CASMSGTADSGNTIYF. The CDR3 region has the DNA TGTGCCAGTATGTCGGGGACAGCCGACTCTGGAAACACCATATATTTT.

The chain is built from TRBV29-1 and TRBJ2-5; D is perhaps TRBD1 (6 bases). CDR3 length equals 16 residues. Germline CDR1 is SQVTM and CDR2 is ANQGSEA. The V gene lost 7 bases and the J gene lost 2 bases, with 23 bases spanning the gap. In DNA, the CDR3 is TGCAGCGCCTCGGGGATTCAGGGGAACTTTCAAGAGACCCAGTACTTC. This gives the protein CSASGIQGNFQETQYF.

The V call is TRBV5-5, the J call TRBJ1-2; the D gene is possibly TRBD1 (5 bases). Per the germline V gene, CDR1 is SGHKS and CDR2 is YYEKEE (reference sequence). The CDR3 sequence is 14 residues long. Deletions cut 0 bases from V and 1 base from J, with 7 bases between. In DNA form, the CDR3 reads TGTGCCAGCAGCTTGGGGCAGGGTAACTATGGCTACACCTTC. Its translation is CASSLGQGNYGYTF.

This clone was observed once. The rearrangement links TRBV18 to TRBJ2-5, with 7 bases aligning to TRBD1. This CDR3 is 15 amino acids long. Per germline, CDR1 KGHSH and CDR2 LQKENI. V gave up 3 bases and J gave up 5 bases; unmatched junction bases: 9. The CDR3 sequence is CASSPQTGLGETQYF. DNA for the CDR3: TGTGCCAGCTCACCTCAGACAGGGCTAGGGGAGACCCAGTACTTC.

CDR3 DNA sequence: TGTGCCAGCAGCCGGATGGGGCAGGGCCAAGAGACCCAGTACTTC. The encoded protein is CASSRMGQGQETQYF. This sequence joins TRBV11-3 and TRBJ2-5, with D maybe TRBD1 (5 bases). V lost 5 bases to trimming and J lost 1 base, with 14 bases between them. CDR1 SGHNT and CDR2 YENEEA come from the germline V gene. The CDR3 loop spans 15 amino acids.

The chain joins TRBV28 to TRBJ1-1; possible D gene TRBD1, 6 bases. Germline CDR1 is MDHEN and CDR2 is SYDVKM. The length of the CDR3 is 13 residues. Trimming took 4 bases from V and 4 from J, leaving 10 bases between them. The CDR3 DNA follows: TGTGCCAGCAGTTCGTACAGGGTCACTGAAGCTTTCTTT. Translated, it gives CASSSYRVTEAFF.

CDR3 protein: CASSDAPGVAQYF. For the CDR3, the DNA is TGTGCCAGCAGCGACGCCCCGGGAGTGGCCCAGTACTTC. The rearrangement uses TRBV9 and TRBJ2-5, with a possible D match to TRBD2 (6 bases). CDR1 SGDLS and CDR2 YYNGEE come from the germline V gene. Trimming left V 3 bases short and J 9 bases short, with 15 bases between. CDR3 size: 13 residues.

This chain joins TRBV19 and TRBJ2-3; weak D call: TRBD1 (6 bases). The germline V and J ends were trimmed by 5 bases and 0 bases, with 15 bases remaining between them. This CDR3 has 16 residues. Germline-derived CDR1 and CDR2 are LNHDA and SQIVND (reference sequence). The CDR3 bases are TGTGCCAGTAGTTGGGGGCTCTCGTATAGCACAGATACGCAGTATTTT. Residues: CASSWGLSYSTDTQYF.